The entry that follows covers one T cell receptor (beta chain) sequence. The record originates from a study of blood T cell repertoires in COVID-19. Study details: PBMCs, B-cell-depleted T cells, or T cells were the source of the cDNA or gDNA that made up the material.

The protocol was immunoSEQ multiplex PCR, while the TCRdb copy is restricted to in-frame clones and leaves out a portion. The table includes roughly 83,000 clones, around 86% detected once. The CDR3 length is 12 residues. Deletions cut 0 bases from V and 9 bases from J, with 8 bases between. Germline V CDR1 and CDR2: LGHDT, YNNKEL (reference sequence). The sequencing input was peripheral blood. This receptor was identified in a man older than 75 with active or convalescent COVID-19. The V and J genes are TRBV3-1 (or the pseudogene TRBV3-2) and TRBJ1-1; no clear D gene. CDR3 DNA: TGTGCCAGCAGCCAAGATACAGCTAAAGCTTTCTTT. This codes for CASSQDTAKAFF.